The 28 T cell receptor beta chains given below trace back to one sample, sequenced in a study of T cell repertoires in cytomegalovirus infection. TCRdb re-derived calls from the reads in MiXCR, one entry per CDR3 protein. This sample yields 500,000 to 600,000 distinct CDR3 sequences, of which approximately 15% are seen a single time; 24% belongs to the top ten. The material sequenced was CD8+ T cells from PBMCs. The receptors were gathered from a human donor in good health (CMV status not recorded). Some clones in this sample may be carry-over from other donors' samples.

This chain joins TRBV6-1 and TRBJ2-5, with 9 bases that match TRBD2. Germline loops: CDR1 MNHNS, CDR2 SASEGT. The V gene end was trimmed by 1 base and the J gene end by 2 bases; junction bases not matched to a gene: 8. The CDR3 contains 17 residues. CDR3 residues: CASSEEGGGALQETQYF. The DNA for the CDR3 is TGTGCCAGCAGTGAAGAGGGCGGGGGGGCCTTACAAGAGACCCAGTACTTC.

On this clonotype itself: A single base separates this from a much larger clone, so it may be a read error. The CDR3 nucleotides read TGTGCCAGCAGCCCCCTAGGCGGGAGGCATGGGGAGGCCCAGTACTTC. Translation: CASSPLGGRHGEAQYF. The chain joins TRBV7-9 to TRBJ2-5; 8 nucleotides line up with TRBD2. V shed 5 bases and J 9 bases; nucleotides not matched to a gene: 17. This CDR3 comprises 16 residues. In germline, CDR1 is SEHNR, CDR2 FQNEAQ (reference sequence).

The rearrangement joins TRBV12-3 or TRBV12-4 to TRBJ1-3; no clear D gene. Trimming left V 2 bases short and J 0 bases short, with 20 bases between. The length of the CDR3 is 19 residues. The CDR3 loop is CASSLTQRRQPLSGNTIYF. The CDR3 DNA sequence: TGTGCCAGCAGTTTAACTCAAAGGAGGCAGCCTCTCTCTGGAAACACCATATATTTT.

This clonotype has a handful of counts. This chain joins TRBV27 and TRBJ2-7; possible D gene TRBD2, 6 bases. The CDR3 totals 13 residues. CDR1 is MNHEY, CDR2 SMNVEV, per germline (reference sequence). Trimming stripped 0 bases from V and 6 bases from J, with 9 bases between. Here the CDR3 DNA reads TGTGCCAGCAGTTTATCGCCTAGCGTCGAGCAGTACTTC. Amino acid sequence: CASSLSPSVEQYF.

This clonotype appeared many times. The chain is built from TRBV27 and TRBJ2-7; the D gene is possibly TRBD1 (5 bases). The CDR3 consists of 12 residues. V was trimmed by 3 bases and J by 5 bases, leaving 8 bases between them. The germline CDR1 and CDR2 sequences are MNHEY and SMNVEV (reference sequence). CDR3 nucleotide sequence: TGTGCCAGCAGTTTCAAGGGGAACGAGCAGTACTTC. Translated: CASSFKGNEQYF.

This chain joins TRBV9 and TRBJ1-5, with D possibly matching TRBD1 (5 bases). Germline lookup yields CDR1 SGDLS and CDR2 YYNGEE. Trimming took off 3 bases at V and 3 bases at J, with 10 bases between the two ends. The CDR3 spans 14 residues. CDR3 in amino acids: CASSGGSPNQPQHF. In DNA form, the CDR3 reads TGTGCCAGCAGCGGGGGCAGCCCCAATCAGCCCCAGCATTTT.

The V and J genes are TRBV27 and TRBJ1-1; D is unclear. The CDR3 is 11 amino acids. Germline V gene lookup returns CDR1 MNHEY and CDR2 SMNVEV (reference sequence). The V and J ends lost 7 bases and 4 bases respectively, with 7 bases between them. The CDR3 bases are TGTGCCAGCATTTCGAGCACTGAAGCTTTCTTT. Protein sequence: CASISSTEAFF.

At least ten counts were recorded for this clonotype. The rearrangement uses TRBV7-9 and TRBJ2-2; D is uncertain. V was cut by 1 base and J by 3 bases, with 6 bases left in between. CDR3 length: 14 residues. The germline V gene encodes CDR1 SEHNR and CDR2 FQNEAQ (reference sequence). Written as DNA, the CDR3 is TGTGCCAGCAGCTTAGTGGCTTACACCGGGGAGCTGTTTTTT. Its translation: CASSLVAYTGELFF.

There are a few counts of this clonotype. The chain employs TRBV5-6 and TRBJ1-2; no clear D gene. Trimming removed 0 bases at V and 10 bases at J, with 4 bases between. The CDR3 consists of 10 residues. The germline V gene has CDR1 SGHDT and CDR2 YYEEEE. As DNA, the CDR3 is TGTGCCAGCAGCTTGGCGTCCTACACCTTC. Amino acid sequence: CASSLASYTF.

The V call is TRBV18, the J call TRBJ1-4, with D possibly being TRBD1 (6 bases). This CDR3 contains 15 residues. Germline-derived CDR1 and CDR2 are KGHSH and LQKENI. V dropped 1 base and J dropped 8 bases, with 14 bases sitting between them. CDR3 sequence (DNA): TGTGCCAGCTCACCACTACGGGGGCCTGAAGAAAAACTGTTTTTT. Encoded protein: CASSPLRGPEEKLFF.

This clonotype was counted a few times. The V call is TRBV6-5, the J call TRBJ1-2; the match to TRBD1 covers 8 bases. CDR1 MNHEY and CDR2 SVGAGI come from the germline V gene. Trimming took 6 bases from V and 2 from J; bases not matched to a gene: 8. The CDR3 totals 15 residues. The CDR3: CASSRRDRPNYGYTF. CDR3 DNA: TGTGCCAGCAGCCGCCGGGACAGGCCGAACTATGGCTACACCTTC.

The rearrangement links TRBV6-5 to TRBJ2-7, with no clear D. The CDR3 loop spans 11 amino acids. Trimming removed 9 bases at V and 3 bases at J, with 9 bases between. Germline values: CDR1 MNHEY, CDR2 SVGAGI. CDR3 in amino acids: CASYDGYEQYF. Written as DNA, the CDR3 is TGTGCCAGTTATGACGGCTACGAGCAGTACTTC.

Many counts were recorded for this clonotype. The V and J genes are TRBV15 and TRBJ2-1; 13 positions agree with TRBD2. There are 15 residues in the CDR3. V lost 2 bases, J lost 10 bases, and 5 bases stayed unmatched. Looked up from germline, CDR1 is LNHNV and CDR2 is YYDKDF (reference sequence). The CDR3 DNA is TGTGCCACCAGCAGACCCGGACTAGCGGGAGAGGAGCAGTTCTTC. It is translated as CATSRPGLAGEEQFF. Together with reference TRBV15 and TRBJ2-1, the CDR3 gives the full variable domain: DAMVIQNPRYQVTQFGKPVTLSCSQTLNHNVMYWYQQKSSQAPKLLFHYYDKDFNNEADTPDNFQSRRPNTSFCFLDIRSPGLGDTAMYLCATSRPGLAGEEQFFGPGTRLTVL.

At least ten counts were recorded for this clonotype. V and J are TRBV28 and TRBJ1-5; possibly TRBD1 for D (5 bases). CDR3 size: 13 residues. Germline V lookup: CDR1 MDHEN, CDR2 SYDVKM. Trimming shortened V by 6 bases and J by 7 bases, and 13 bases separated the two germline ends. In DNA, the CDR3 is TGTGCCAGCAGCCACGGGGGTGGGCAGCCCCAGCATTTT. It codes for CASSHGGGQPQHF.

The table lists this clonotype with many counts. The CDR3 coding sequence is TGTGCCAGCAGTTACTCGGCCGGGACTAGCGGAGGACCGTACAATGAGCAGTTCTTC. It translates to CASSYSAGTSGGPYNEQFF. J is TRBJ2-1 and V is TRBV6-5; 11 bases match TRBD2. The CDR3 length is 19 residues. The junction had 11 bases not matched to a gene; V was cut back by 0 bases and J by 4 bases. Germline CDR1 MNHEY, CDR2 SVGAGI.

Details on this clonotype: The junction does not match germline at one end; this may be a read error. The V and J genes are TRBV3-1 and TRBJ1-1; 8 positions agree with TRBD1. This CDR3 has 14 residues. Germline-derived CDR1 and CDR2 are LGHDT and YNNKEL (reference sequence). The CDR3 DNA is TGTGCCAGCACCTTGGACAGGGAGGGCACTGAAGCTTTATTT. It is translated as CASTLDREGTEALF.

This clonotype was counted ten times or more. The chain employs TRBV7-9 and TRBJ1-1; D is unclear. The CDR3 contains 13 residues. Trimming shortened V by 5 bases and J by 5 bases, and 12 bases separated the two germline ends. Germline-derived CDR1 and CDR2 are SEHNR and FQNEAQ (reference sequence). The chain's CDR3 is CASSQEEETEAFF. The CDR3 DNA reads TGTGCCAGCAGCCAAGAAGAGGAAACTGAAGCTTTCTTT.

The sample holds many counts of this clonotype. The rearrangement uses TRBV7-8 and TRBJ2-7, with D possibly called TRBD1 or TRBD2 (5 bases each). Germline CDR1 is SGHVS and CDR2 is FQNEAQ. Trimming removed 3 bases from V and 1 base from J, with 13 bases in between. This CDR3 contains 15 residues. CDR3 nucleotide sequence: TGTGCCAGCAGCTTGTATGGGGGTGTGTCCTACGAGCAGTACTTC. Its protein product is CASSLYGGVSYEQYF.

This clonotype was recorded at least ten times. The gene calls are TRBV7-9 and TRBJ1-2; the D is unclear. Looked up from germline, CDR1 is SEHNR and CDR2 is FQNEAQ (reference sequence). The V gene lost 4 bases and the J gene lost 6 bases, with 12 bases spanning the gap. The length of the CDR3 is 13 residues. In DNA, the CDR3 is TGTGCCAGCAGCTCAAGACTGGACGATGGCTACACCTTC. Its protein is CASSSRLDDGYTF.

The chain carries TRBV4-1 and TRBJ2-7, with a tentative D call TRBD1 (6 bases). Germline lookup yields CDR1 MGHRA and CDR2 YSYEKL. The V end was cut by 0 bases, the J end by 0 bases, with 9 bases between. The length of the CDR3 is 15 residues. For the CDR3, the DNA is TGCGCCAGCAGCCAAGAATGGACAGACTCCTACGAGCAGTACTTC. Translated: CASSQEWTDSYEQYF.

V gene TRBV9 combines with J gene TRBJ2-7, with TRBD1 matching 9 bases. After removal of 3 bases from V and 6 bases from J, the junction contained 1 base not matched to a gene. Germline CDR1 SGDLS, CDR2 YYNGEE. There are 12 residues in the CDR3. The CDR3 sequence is CASSADRGEQYF. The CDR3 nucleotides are TGTGCCAGCAGCGCGGACAGGGGCGAGCAGTACTTC.

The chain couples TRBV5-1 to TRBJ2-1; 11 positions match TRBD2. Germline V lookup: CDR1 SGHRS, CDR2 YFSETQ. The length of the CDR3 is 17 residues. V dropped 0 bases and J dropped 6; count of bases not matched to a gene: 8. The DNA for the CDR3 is TGCGCCAGCAGCTTGGTTCAAGCTAGCGGGGGGTTCAATGAGCAGTTCTTC. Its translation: CASSLVQASGGFNEQFF.

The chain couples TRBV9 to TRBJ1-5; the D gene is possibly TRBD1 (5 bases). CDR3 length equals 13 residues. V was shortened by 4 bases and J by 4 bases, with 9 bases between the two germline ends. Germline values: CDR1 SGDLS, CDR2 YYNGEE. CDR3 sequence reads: CASSFRVNQPQHF. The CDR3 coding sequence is TGTGCCAGCAGCTTCAGGGTTAATCAGCCCCAGCATTTT.

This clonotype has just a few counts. The DNA for the CDR3 is TGTGCCAGCAGTGAAATTAGGCTAGCGGACTACGAGCAGTACTTC. Encoded protein: CASSEIRLADYEQYF. The gene calls are TRBV2 and TRBJ2-7; 7 bases fit TRBD2. V lost 2 bases, J lost 3 bases, and 7 bases stayed unmatched. The CDR3 is made up of 15 amino acids. The germline V gene has CDR1 SNHLY and CDR2 FYNNEI.

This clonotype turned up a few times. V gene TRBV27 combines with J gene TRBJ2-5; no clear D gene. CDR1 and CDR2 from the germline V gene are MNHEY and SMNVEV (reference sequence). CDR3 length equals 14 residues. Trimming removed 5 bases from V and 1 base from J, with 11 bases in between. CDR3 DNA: TGTGCCAGCAGTCCTGTGAGGAGCCAAGAGACCCAGTACTTC. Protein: CASSPVRSQETQYF.

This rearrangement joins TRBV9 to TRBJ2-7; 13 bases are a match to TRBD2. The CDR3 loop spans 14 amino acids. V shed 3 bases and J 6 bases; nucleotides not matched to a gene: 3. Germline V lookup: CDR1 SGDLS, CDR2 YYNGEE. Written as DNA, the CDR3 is TGTGCCAGCAGCGCGGGACTAGCGGGAAGCGAGCAGTACTTC. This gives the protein CASSAGLAGSEQYF. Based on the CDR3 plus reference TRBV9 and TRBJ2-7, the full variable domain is DSGVTQTPKHLITATGQRVTLRCSPRSGDLSVYWYQQSLDQGLQFLIQYYNGEERAKGNILERFSAQQFPDLHSELNLSSLELGDSALYFCASSAGLAGSEQYFGPGTRLTVT.

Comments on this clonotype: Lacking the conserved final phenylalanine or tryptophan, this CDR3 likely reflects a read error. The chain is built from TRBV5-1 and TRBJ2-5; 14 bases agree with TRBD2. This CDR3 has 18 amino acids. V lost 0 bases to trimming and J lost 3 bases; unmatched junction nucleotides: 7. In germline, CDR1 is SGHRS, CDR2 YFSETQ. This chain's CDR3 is CASSLANRLAGGKETQYL. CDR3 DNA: TGCGCCAGCAGCTTGGCCAATCGACTAGCGGGAGGGAAAGAGACCCAGTACTTA.

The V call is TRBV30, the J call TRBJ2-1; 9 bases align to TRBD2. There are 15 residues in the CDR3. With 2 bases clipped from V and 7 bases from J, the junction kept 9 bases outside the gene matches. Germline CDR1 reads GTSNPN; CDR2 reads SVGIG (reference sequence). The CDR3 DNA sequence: TGTGCCTGGAGTTTTGGGGCGGGAGGGGAAAATGAGCAGTTCTTC. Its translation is CAWSFGAGGENEQFF.